These T cell receptor beta chains were read from a single sample in a study of PD-1 blockade in classical Hodgkin lymphoma. Profiling relied on immunoSEQ multiplex PCR, and the TCRdb table lists in-frame clones only, not all of them. Here the sample spans just over 50,000 clones, around 73% being singletons. The sequenced sample was peripheral blood mononuclear cells (PBMCs), obtained before the second cycle of nivolumab. The receptors shown here come from a human donor with classical Hodgkin lymphoma. CDR3s include the opening cysteine and the closing phenylalanine or tryptophan. The D gene is left open where the match is weak. Expanded clones are given a class, and other clones once, few, many or no size at all.

TRBJ1-1,-,TRBD1,TRBV7-9,14,CASTQGAANTEAFF,TGTGCCAGCACACAGGGGGCGGCGAACACTGAAGCTTTCTTT
TRBJ2-5,-,TRBD1,TRBV29-1,13,CSVYGQGTETQYF,TGCAGCGTGTATGGACAGGGAACGGAGACCCAGTACTTC
TRBJ2-7,-,TRBD2,TRBV5-1,15,CASSWRTSGSDEQYF,TGCGCCAGCAGCTGGAGGACTAGCGGGAGCGACGAGCAGTACTTC
TRBJ1-1,-,-,TRBV11-2,14,CASSFGGTNTEAFF,TGTGCCAGCAGCTTTGGGGGTACGAACACTGAAGCTTTCTTT
TRBJ1-1,-,-,TRBV27,13,CASSSGMNTEAFF,TGTGCCAGCAGTTCGGGTATGAACACTGAAGCTTTCTTT
TRBJ2-2,-,-,TRBV27,13,CASSFLGTGELFF,TGTGCCAGCAGTTTTCTTGGGACCGGGGAGCTGTTTTTT
TRBJ2-5,-,TRBD1,TRBV6-5,13,CASRGQGRETQYF,TGTGCCAGCAGGGGACAGGGCAGGGAGACCCAGTACTTC
TRBJ1-2,-,-,TRBV6-6,13,CASTPRQNYGYTF,TGTGCCAGCACTCCCCGACAGAACTATGGCTACACCTTC
TRBJ2-1,-,TRBD1,TRBV10-3,13,CATSGQGVDEQFF,TGTGCCACTTCGGGACAGGGCGTCGATGAGCAGTTCTTC
TRBJ2-7,-,-,TRBV9,13,CASSVQDSYEQYF,TGTGCCAGCAGCGTACAGGACTCCTACGAGCAGTACTTC
TRBJ2-1,-,TRBD1,TRBV6-5,15,CASRDRTGGYNEQFF,TGTGCCAGCAGGGATCGAACAGGGGGCTACAATGAGCAGTTCTTC
TRBJ2-1,-,TRBD1,TRBV30,14,CAWSVVDRQNEQFF,TGTGCCTGGAGTGTAGTGGACAGGCAAAATGAGCAGTTCTTC
TRBJ2-7,-,-,TRBV10-1,13,CASSPRLEGEQYF,TGCGCCAGCAGCCCCAGACTAGAGGGCGAGCAGTACTTC
TRBJ1-4,-,-,TRBV5-4,15,CASSLAFATNEKLFF,TGTGCCAGCAGCTTGGCATTTGCAACTAATGAAAAACTGTTTTTT
TRBJ2-3,-,-,TRBV6-1,15,CATSMGFVSTDTQYF,TGTGCCACTAGTATGGGATTCGTTAGCACAGATACGCAGTATTTT
TRBJ1-5,-,-,TRBV11-2,15,CASSLTADSNQPQHF,TGTGCCAGCAGCTTGACGGCAGATAGCAATCAGCCCCAGCATTTT
TRBJ2-5,-,TRBD1,TRBV28,15,CASTVGGATQETQYF,TGTGCCAGCACTGTAGGGGGCGCGACCCAAGAGACCCAGTACTTC
TRBJ2-1,once,TRBD2,TRBV19,14,CASSWASGANEQFF,TGTGCCAGTAGTTGGGCTAGCGGGGCGAATGAGCAGTTCTTC
TRBJ2-7,-,-,TRBV30,14,CAWSVQTTGSEQYF,TGTGCCTGGAGTGTACAGACTACGGGTTCCGAGCAGTACTTC
TRBJ2-1,-,TRBD2,TRBV2,15,CASSYLAGGPIEQFF,TGTGCCAGCAGTTATTTAGCGGGAGGGCCGATTGAGCAGTTCTTC
TRBJ1-1,-,-,TRBV29-1,12,CSVEGQASEAFF,TGCAGCGTTGAAGGACAGGCCTCTGAAGCTTTCTTT
TRBJ2-1,-,-,TRBV7-9,16,CASSLRATTRWNEQFF,TGTGCCAGCAGCTTACGGGCTACAACGAGGTGGAATGAGCAGTTCTTC
TRBJ1-5,-,-,TRBV6-1,12,CASSVSSQPQHF,TGTGCCAGCAGTGTCTCGAGTCAGCCCCAGCATTTT
TRBJ1-2,-,-,TRBV7-8,11,CASSALLGYTF,TGTGCCAGCAGCGCCCTTCTTGGCTACACCTTC
TRBJ2-3,-,TRBD2,TRBV7-7,15,CASSSTSASTDTQYF,TGTGCCAGCAGCTCAACTAGCGCTAGCACAGATACGCAGTATTTT
TRBJ2-3,once,TRBD2,TRBV2,17,CASRRRGGVADTDTQYF,TGTGCCAGCCGACGTCGGGGGGGGGTAGCGGACACAGATACGCAGTATTTT
TRBJ1-5,-,-,TRBV28,14,CASEGMKSNQPQHF,TGTGCCAGCGAGGGTATGAAAAGCAATCAGCCCCAGCATTTT
TRBJ2-1,few,-,TRBV19,12,CASKSTYNEQFF,TGTGCCAGCAAGTCCACCTACAATGAGCAGTTCTTC
TRBJ2-7,-,-,TRBV28,15,CASSFAERQFGEQYF,TGTGCCAGCAGTTTCGCGGAGCGTCAATTCGGCGAGCAGTACTTC
TRBJ1-5,-,-,TRBV6-4,14,CASSDREGNQPQHF,TGTGCCAGCAGTGACAGGGAGGGCAATCAGCCCCAGCATTTT
TRBJ1-2,-,TRBD1,TRBV19,16,CASSLRADRGGPGYTF,TGTGCCAGTAGTCTAAGGGCCGACAGGGGGGGTCCTGGCTACACCTTC
TRBJ1-1,-,TRBD1,TRBV29-1,15,CSGWDRGRRGTEAFF,TGCAGCGGGTGGGACAGGGGGCGCAGGGGCACTGAAGCTTTCTTT
TRBJ1-5,-,-,TRBV28,14,CASSLIRDNQPQHF,TGTGCCAGCAGTTTAATCAGGGATAATCAGCCCCAGCATTTT
TRBJ2-7,-,TRBD2,TRBV10-3,15,CAIGGRTSASYEQYF,TGTGCCATCGGGGGACGGACTAGCGCGTCCTACGAGCAGTACTTC
TRBJ2-3,-,-,TRBV28,17,CASSFVAQGEITDTQYF,TGTGCCAGCAGTTTTGTCGCGCAGGGCGAGATCACAGATACGCAGTATTTT
TRBJ2-2,few,-,TRBV7-2,16,CASSPSGGLYTGELFF,TGTGCCAGCAGCCCAAGCGGCGGGCTCTACACCGGGGAGCTGTTTTTT
TRBJ2-7,-,TRBD1,TRBV12-5,20,CASGLPIGDRGHGSVYEQYF,TGTGCTAGTGGTTTGCCAATAGGGGACAGGGGGCACGGGAGTGTCTACGAGCAGTACTTC
TRBJ1-3,-,-,TRBV7-3,15,CASSLGGGSGNTIYF,TGTGCCAGCAGCTTAGGGGGAGGCTCTGGAAACACCATATATTTT
TRBJ1-4,-,TRBD1,TRBV15,16,CATSREGQGDNEKLFF,TGTGCCACCAGCAGAGAGGGACAGGGGGATAATGAAAAACTGTTTTTT
TRBJ1-2,-,TRBD1,TRBV6-6,13,CASSSGQGYGYTF,TGTGCCAGCAGCTCGGGACAGGGCTATGGCTACACCTTC
TRBJ1-2,-,-,TRBV6-5,12,CASSRDVGGYTF,TGTGCCAGCAGTCGGGACGTGGGGGGCTACACCTTC
TRBJ2-1,-,-,TRBV18,12,CASSPQGTARFF,TGTGCCAGCTCACCCCAGGGAACAGCTCGGTTCTTC
TRBJ2-3,-,-,TRBV11-2,14,CASRRMGITDTQYF,TGTGCCAGCAGGCGTATGGGGATCACAGATACGCAGTATTTT
TRBJ2-2,-,-,TRBV19,15,CASSIGLVGTGELFF,TGTGCCAGTAGTATAGGGCTAGTAGGCACCGGGGAGCTGTTTTTT
TRBJ2-5,-,-,TRBV7-3,14,CASSLLGDQETQYF,TGTGCCAGCAGTCTCCTGGGGGATCAAGAGACCCAGTACTTC
TRBJ2-2,few,-,TRBV7-3,16,CASSLTLGAVTGELFF,TGTGCCAGCAGCTTAACGCTGGGGGCGGTCACCGGGGAGCTGTTTTTT